Below are 11 T cell receptor beta chains sequenced from a single sample in a study of shared clonotypes between healthy human individuals. Repertoires were generated with immunoSEQ multiplex PCR, while TCRdb's copy carries only in-frame clones and drops some. The sample contains 2 million to 2.5 million clones, 80% to 95% of which appear only once. Sequencing was performed on naive CD4+ T cells from PBMCs. Subset defined: CD45RA+ positively selected. These receptors all stem from a man aged 18 to 30 in good health. Some clones in this sample may be carry-over from other donors' samples.

The chain employs TRBV27 and TRBJ2-7, with 9 bases that match TRBD1. The CDR3 runs to 15 residues. Germline CDR1 reads MNHEY; CDR2 reads SMNVEV (reference sequence). V lost 5 bases and J lost 2; bases outside the gene matches: 7. CDR3 bases: TGTGCCAGCAGTCCAGGGACAGGGATCACCTACGAGCAGTACTTC. Encoded protein: CASSPGTGITYEQYF.

CDR3 protein: CASSAPIGQGYNEQFF. In DNA, the CDR3 is TGTGCCAGCAGCGCCCCCATAGGACAGGGATACAATGAGCAGTTCTTC. V gene TRBV9 combines with J gene TRBJ2-1; the match to TRBD1 covers 8 bases. Unmatched junction bases numbered 9, after V lost 3 bases and J lost 4 bases. From germline, CDR1 is SGDLS and CDR2 YYNGEE. The CDR3 consists of 16 residues.

The chain combines TRBV11-2 with TRBJ2-3; 13 nucleotides line up with TRBD2. Unmatched junction bases numbered 6, after V lost 5 bases and J lost 4 bases. This CDR3 has 16 amino acids. CDR1 is SGHAT and CDR2 is FQNNGV in the germline V gene. The CDR3, as DNA: TGTGCCAGCAGCCCCAGGACTAGCGGGAGCCCAGATACGCAGTATTTT. Translating gives CASSPRTSGSPDTQYF.

Concerning this clone: Additional DNA sequences in this sample encode the identical CDR3. This chain links TRBV4-1 with TRBJ1-5; D is unclear. V was pared by 6 bases and J by 2 bases, with 11 bases between. Germline CDR1 MGHRA, CDR2 YSYEKL. This CDR3 is built from 14 residues. CDR3 in amino acids: CASSQVGGNQPQHF. The CDR3, as DNA: TGCGCCAGCAGTCAGGTTGGGGGCAATCAGCCCCAGCATTTT.

The genes are TRBV19 and TRBJ2-1, with 11 nucleotides matching TRBD2. V dropped 5 bases and J dropped 16; count of bases not matched to a gene: 13. The CDR3 runs 14 residues. CDR1 and CDR2 (germline): LNHDA, SQIVND (reference sequence). Written as DNA, the CDR3 is TGTGCCAGTAGTGGGCTAGCGGGAGGCCTTGCCCTTTTCTTC. Encoded protein: CASSGLAGGLALFF.

This CDR3 reads CASRIAEGAAYEQYF. Here the CDR3 DNA reads TGTGCCAGCAGGATCGCGGAGGGGGCAGCGTACGAGCAGTACTTC. The V gene is TRBV2, the J gene TRBJ2-7; D is perhaps TRBD1 (7 bases). The V end was cut by 6 bases, the J end by 4 bases, with 19 bases between. Germline V gene sequence: CDR1 SNHLY, CDR2 FYNNEI. The CDR3 is 15 amino acids.

Concerning this clone itself: In the same sample, other DNA sequences code for this CDR3. This chain links TRBV5-1 with TRBJ1-4; 9 bases are a match to TRBD1. The V gene end was trimmed by 4 bases and the J gene end by 8 bases; junction bases not matched to a gene: 9. This CDR3 has 15 amino acids. The germline V gene encodes CDR1 SGHRS and CDR2 YFSETQ. The CDR3 spells CASSRTGGAGEKLFF. Written as DNA, the CDR3 is TGCGCCAGCAGCCGAACAGGGGGCGCAGGGGAAAAACTGTTTTTT. Full variable domain (remainder filled in from reference TRBV5-1 and TRBJ1-4): KAGVTQTPRYLIKTRGQQVTLSCSPISGHRSVSWYQQTPGQGLQFLFEYFSETQRNKGNFPGRFSGRQFSNSRSEMNVSTLELGDSALYLCASSRTGGAGEKLFFGSGTQLSVL.

About this clone: Other DNA sequences of this sample code for an identical CDR3. The chain couples TRBV15 to TRBJ2-4, with no clear D. V lost 1 base, J lost 0 bases, and 4 bases lay in between. Germline CDR1 reads LNHNV; CDR2 reads YYDKDF (reference sequence). The CDR3 loop spans 14 amino acids. The CDR3 nucleotides read TGTGCCACCAGCAGAGGACTAGCCAAAAACATTCAGTACTTC. Translation gives CATSRGLAKNIQYF.

This clone showed up just once. The J gene is TRBJ2-2, the V gene TRBV7-2; D gene uncertain. The V end lost 3 bases, the J end lost 6 bases, and 8 bases lay between the germline ends. CDR1 is SGHTA, CDR2 FQGNSA, per germline. This CDR3 contains 13 residues. The CDR3 loop is CASSLRMAGELFF. CDR3 nucleotides: TGTGCCAGCAGCTTGAGGATGGCCGGGGAGCTGTTTTTT.

The chain combines TRBV5-6 with TRBJ2-3; 11 bases fit TRBD2. This CDR3 contains 17 residues. Trimming took 2 bases from V and 4 from J; bases not matched to a gene: 9. Germline CDR1 SGHDT, CDR2 YYEEEE. CDR3 sequence (DNA): TGTGCCAGCAGCTTATTCATAGCGGGAGGGCCATCAGATACGCAGTATTTT. Its translation: CASSLFIAGGPSDTQYF.

The chain links TRBV28 to TRBJ2-2; the match to TRBD2 covers 8 bases. V shed 5 bases and J 3 bases; nucleotides not matched to a gene: 2. The length of the CDR3 is 14 residues. Germline V CDR1 and CDR2: MDHEN, SYDVKM. CDR3 in amino acids: CASSTSGYTGELFF. CDR3 nucleotides: TGTGCCAGCAGTACTAGCGGCTACACCGGGGAGCTGTTTTTT.